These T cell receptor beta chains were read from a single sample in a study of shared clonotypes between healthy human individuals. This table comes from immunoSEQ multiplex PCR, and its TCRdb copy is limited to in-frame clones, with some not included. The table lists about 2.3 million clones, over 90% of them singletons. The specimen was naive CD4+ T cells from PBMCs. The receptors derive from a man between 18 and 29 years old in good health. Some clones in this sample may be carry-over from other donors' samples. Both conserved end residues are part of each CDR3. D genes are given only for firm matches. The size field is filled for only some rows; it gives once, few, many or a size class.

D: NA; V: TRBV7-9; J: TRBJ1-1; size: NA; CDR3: CASSFDSEAFF; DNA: TGTGCCAGCAGCTTTGACTCTGAAGCTTTCTTT
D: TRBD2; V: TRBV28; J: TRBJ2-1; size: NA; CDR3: CASSPGTSGRVSQFF; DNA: TGTGCCAGCAGTCCCGGGACTAGCGGGAGAGTTTCCCAGTTCTTC
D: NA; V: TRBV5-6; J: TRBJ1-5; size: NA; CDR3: CASSLGHNQPQHF; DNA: TGTGCCAGCAGCTTGGGGCACAATCAGCCCCAGCATTTT
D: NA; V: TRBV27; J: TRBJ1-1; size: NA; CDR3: CASSFDRNTEAFF; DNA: TGTGCCAGCAGTTTTGATCGGAACACTGAAGCTTTCTTT
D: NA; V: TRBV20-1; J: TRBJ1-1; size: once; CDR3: CSAPEIAEAFF; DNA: TGCAGTGCCCCCGAAATAGCTGAAGCTTTCTTT
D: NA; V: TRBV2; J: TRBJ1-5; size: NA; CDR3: CASSESGGGNQPQHF; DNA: TGTGCCAGCAGTGAGTCGGGGGGCGGCAATCAGCCCCAGCATTTT
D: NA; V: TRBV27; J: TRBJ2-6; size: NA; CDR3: CASSLFFSKGASSGANVLTF; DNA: TGTGCCAGCAGTTTATTTTTCAGTAAGGGAGCTTCCTCTGGGGCCAACGTCCTGACTTTC
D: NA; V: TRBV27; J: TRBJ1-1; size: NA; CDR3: CASSLLDRNTEAFF; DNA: TGTGCCAGCAGCCTATTGGACAGGAACACTGAAGCTTTCTTT
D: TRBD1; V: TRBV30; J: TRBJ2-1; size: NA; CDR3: CAWRGTGGLHEQFF; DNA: TGTGCCTGGAGAGGGACAGGGGGCTTACATGAGCAGTTCTTC
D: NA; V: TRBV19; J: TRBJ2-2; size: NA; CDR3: CASKGPGELFF; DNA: TGTGCCAGTAAGGGGCCCGGGGAGCTGTTTTTT
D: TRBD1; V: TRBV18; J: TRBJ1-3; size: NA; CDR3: CASSPRGDRAGNTIYF; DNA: TGTGCCAGCTCACCTCGGGGGGACAGGGCTGGAAACACCATATATTTT
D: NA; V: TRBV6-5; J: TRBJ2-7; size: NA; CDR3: CASSYLAKSAGEQYF; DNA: TGTGCCAGCAGTTACCTAGCGAAATCTGCGGGCGAGCAGTACTTC
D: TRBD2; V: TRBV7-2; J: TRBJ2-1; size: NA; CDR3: CASSSTSGSTNEQFF; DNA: TGTGCCAGCAGTTCGACTAGCGGGAGCACCAATGAGCAGTTCTTC
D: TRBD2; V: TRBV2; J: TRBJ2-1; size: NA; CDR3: CASSVGTSVGEQFF; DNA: TGTGCCAGCAGTGTTGGGACTAGCGTCGGCGAGCAGTTCTTC
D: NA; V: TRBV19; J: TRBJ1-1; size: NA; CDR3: CASSIMEGLGNTEAFF; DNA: TGTGCCAGTAGTATTATGGAGGGGCTGGGGAACACTGAAGCTTTCTTT
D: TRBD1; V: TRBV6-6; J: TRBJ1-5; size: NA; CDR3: CASSRDRGGQPQHF; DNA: TGTGCCAGCAGTCGGGACAGGGGTGGTCAGCCCCAGCATTTT
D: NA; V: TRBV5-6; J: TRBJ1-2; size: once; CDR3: CASSLAALSEGYTF; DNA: TGTGCCAGCAGCTTGGCCGCGCTCAGCGAGGGCTACACCTTC
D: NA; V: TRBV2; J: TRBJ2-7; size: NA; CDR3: CASRTQRGGAYEQYF; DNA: TGTGCCAGCAGGACCCAAAGGGGGGGAGCCTACGAGCAGTACTTC
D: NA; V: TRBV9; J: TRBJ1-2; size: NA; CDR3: CASSVAARSGTGYTF; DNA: TGTGCCAGCAGCGTAGCTGCCAGGTCCGGTACTGGCTACACCTTC
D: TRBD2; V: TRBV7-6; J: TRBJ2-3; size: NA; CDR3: CASSSQSRTSPEYF; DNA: TGTGCCAGCAGCTCCCAATCCCGGACTAGCCCCGAGTATTTT
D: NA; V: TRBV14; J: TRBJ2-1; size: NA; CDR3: CASSLTRIRGQFF; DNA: TGTGCCAGCAGCCTCACGCGAATAAGGGGGCAGTTCTTC
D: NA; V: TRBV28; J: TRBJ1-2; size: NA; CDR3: CATPDRGYGYTF; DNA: TGTGCCACCCCGGACAGAGGCTATGGCTACACCTTC
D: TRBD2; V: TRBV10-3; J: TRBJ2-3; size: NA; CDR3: CAISASGSTDTQYF; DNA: TGTGCCATCTCGGCTAGCGGGAGTACAGATACGCAGTATTTT
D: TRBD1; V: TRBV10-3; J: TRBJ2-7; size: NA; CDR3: CAISSPGTGSYEQYF; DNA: TGTGCCATCAGCAGCCCCGGGACAGGCTCCTACGAGCAGTACTTC
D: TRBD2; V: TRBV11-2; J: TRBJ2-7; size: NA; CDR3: CASSLAFREDREQYF; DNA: TGTGCCAGCAGCTTAGCTTTCCGGGAGGATCGCGAGCAGTACTTC
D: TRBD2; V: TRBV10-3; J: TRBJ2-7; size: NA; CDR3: CAISEGREGSYEQYF; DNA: TGTGCCATCAGTGAGGGGAGGGAAGGGTCCTACGAGCAGTACTTC
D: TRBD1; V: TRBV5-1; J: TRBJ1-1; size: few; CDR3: CASSFGTANTEAFF; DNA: TGCGCCAGCAGCTTCGGGACAGCGAACACTGAAGCTTTCTTT
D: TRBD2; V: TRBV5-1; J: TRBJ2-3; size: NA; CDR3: CASTKREGTDTQYF; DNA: TGCGCCAGCACGAAGAGGGAGGGAACAGATACGCAGTATTTT
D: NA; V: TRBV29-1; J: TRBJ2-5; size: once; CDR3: CSVEGGYPTGETQYF; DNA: TGCAGCGTTGAAGGTGGCTATCCGACGGGGGAGACCCAGTACTTC
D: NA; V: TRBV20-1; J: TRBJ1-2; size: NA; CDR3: CSAPDYGYTF; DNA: TGCAGTGCTCCCGACTATGGCTACACCTTC
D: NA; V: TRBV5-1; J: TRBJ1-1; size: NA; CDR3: CASRGRAANTEAFF; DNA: TGCGCCAGCAGGGGGCGGGCGGCGAACACTGAAGCTTTCTTT